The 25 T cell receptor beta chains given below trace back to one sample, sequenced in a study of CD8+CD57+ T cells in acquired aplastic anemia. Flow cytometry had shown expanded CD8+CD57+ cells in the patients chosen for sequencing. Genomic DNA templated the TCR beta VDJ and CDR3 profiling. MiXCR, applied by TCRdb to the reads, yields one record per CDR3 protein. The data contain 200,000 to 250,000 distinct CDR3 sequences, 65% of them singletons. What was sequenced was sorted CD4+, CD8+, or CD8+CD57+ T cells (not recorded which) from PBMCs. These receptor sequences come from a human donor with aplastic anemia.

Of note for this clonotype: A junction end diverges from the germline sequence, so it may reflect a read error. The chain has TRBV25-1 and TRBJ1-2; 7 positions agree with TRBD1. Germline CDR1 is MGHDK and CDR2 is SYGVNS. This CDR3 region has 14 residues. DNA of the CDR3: TGCGCCAGCAGGGGGGCAGTCCTTCACTATGGCTACACCTTC. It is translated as CASRGAVLHYGYTF.

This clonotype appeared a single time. In DNA form, the CDR3 reads TGTGCCAGCAGTGTATTGGGCAGGGAGTCTTATGGCTACACCTTC. It is translated as CASSVLGRESYGYTF. The chain carries TRBV2 and TRBJ1-2, with a weak D call TRBD1 (5 bases). Trimming stripped 4 bases from V and 5 bases from J, with 17 bases between. This CDR3 has 15 amino acids. Per the germline V gene, CDR1 is SNHLY and CDR2 is FYNNEI.

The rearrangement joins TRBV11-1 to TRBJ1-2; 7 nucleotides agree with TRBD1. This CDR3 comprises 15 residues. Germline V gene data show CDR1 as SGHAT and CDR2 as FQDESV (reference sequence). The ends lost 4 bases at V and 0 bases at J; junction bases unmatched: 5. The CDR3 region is CASSYGQAPNYGYTF. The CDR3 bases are TGTGCCAGCAGCTACGGACAGGCACCTAACTATGGCTACACCTTC. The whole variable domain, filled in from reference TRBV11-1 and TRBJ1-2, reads EAEVAQSPRYKITEKSQAVAFWCDPISGHATLYWYRQILGQGPELLVQFQDESVVDDSQLPKDRFSAERLKGVDSTLKIQPAELGDSAMYLCASSYGQAPNYGYTFGSGTRLTVV.

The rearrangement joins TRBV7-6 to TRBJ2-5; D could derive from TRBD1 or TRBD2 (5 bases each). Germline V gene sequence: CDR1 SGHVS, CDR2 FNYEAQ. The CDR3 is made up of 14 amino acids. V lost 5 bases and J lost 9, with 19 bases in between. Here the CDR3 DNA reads TGTGCCAGCAGCGGGGGTGGGGCGGGTTCATCCCAGTACTTC. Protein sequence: CASSGGGAGSSQYF.

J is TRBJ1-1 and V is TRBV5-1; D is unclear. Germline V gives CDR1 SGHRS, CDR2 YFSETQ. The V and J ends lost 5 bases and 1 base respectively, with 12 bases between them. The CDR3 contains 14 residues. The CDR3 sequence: CASRPITGNTEAFF. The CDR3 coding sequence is TGCGCCAGCAGACCTATAACGGGGAACACTGAAGCTTTCTTT.

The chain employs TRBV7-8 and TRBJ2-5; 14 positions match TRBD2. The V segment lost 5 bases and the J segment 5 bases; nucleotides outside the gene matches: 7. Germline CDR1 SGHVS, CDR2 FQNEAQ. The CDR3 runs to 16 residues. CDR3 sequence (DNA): TGTGCCAGCAGCCTGGGACTAGCGGGGGTATGGGAGACCCAGTACTTC. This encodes CASSLGLAGVWETQYF.

CDR3 nucleotide sequence: TGTGCCAGCAGTCTTGGACACAACAACGTTCAGTACTTC. Its translation is CASSLGHNNVQYF. V and J are TRBV5-6 and TRBJ2-4; a possible D gene is TRBD1 (5 bases). The CDR3 loop spans 13 amino acids. Looked up from germline, CDR1 is SGHDT and CDR2 is YYEEEE. V was clipped by 5 bases and J by 11 bases, with 17 bases between them.

This CDR3 is CASSSLRDFFTGELFF. Here the CDR3 DNA reads TGTGCCAGCAGCTCTCTCCGGGACTTCTTCACCGGGGAGCTGTTTTTT. The V call is TRBV7-9, the J call TRBJ2-2; perhaps TRBD2 as D (6 bases). Germline V gene lookup returns CDR1 SEHNR and CDR2 FQNEAQ (reference sequence). Trimming pared 4 bases from V and 4 bases from J, leaving 16 bases between. This CDR3 has 16 residues.

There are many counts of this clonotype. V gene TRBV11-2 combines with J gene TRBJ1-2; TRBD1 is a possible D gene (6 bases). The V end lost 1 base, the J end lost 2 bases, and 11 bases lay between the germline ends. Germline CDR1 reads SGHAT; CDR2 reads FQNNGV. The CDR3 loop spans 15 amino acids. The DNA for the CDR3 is TGTGCCAGCAGCTTAGTACAACAGGGCAACTATGGCTACACCTTC. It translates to CASSLVQQGNYGYTF.

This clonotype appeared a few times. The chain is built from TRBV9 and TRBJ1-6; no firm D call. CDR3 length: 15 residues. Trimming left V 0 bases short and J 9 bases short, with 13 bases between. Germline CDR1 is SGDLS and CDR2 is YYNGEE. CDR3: CASSVEAAVSSPLHF. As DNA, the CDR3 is TGTGCCAGCAGCGTAGAGGCAGCGGTCAGTTCACCCCTCCACTTT. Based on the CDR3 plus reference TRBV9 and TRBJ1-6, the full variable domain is DSGVTQTPKHLITATGQRVTLRCSPRSGDLSVYWYQQSLDQGLQFLIQYYNGEERAKGNILERFSAQQFPDLHSELNLSSLELGDSALYFCASSVEAAVSSPLHFGNGTRLTVT.

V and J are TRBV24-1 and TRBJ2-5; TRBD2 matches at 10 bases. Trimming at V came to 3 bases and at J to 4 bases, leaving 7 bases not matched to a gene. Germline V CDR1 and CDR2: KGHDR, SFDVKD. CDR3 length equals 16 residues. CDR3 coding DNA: TGTGCCACCAGTGATCCTACTAGCGGGATCGGAGAGACCCAGTACTTC. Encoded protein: CATSDPTSGIGETQYF.

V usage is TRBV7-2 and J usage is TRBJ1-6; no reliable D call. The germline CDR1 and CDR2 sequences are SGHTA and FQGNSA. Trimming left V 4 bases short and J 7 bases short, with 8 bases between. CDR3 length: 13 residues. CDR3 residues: CTSSWGSNSPLHF. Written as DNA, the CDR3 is TGTACCAGCAGCTGGGGATCCAATTCACCCCTCCACTTT.

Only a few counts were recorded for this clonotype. DNA of the CDR3: TGCAGTGCTCTATTGGCGGGGAACCAAGAGACCCAGTACTTC. Its protein is CSALLAGNQETQYF. This chain links TRBV20-1 with TRBJ2-5; a possible D gene is TRBD2 (6 bases). Germline CDR1 and CDR2: DFQATT and SNEGSKA (reference sequence). V gave up 5 bases and J gave up 0 bases, with 13 bases separating them. CDR3 length: 14 residues.

The CDR3 region is CATGEGQGYEQYF. The DNA for the CDR3 is TGTGCCACGGGTGAAGGACAGGGCTACGAGCAGTACTTC. The chain links TRBV15 to TRBJ2-7; TRBD1 aligns across 8 bases. V lost 9 bases to trimming and J lost 3 bases; unmatched junction nucleotides: 7. CDR1 is LNHNV, CDR2 YYDKDF, per germline (reference sequence). This CDR3 is built from 13 residues. The variable domain in full, with the rest retrieved from reference TRBV15 and TRBJ2-7, is DAMVIQNPRYQVTQFGKPVTLSCSQTLNHNVMYWYQQKSSQAPKLLFHYYDKDFNNEADTPDNFQSRRPNTSFCFLDIRSPGLGDTAMYLCATGEGQGYEQYFGPGTRLTVT.

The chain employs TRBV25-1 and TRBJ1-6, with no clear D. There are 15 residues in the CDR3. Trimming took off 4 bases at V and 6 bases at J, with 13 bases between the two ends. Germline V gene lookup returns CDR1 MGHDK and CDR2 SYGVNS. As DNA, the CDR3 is TGTGCCAGCAGTGTCCTTACACCTATTAATTCACCCCTCCACTTT. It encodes CASSVLTPINSPLHF. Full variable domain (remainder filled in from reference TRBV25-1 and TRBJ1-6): EADIYQTPRYLVIGTGKKITLECSQTMGHDKMYWYQQDPGMELHLIHYSYGVNSTEKGDLSSESTVSRIRTEHFPLTLESARPSHTSQYLCASSVLTPINSPLHFGNGTRLTVT.

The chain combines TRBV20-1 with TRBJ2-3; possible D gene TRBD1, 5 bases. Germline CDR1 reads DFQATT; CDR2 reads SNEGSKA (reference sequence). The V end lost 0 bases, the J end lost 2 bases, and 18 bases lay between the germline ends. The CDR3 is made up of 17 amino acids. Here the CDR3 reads CSAREEGAGMDTDTQYF. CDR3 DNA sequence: TGCAGTGCTAGAGAGGAAGGGGCAGGGATGGACACAGATACGCAGTATTTT.

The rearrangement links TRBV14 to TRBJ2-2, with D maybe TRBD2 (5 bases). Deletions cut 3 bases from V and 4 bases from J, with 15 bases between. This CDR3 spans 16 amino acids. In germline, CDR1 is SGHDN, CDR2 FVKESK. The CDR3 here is CASSQVGVVSTGELFF. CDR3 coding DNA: TGTGCCAGCAGCCAGGTCGGGGTAGTGAGCACCGGGGAGCTGTTTTTT. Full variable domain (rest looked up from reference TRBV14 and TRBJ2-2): EAGVTQFPSHSVIEKGQTVTLRCDPISGHDNLYWYRRVMGKEIKFLLHFVKESKQDESGMPNNRFLAERTGGTYSTLKVQPAELEDSGVYFCASSQVGVVSTGELFFGEGSRLTVL.

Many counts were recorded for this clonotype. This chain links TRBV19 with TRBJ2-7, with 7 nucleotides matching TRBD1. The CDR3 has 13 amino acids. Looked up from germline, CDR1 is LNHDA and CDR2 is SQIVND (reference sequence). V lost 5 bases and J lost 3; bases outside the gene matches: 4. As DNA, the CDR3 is TGTGCCAGTAGTCCGGGACAGATCTACGAGCAGTACTTC. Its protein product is CASSPGQIYEQYF.

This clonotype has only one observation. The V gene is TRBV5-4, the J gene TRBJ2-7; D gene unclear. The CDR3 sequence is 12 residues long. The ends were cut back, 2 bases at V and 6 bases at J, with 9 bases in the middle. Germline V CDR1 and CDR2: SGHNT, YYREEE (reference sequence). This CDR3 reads CASSFDRSEQYF. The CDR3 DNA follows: TGTGCCAGCAGCTTCGACCGGAGCGAGCAGTACTTC.

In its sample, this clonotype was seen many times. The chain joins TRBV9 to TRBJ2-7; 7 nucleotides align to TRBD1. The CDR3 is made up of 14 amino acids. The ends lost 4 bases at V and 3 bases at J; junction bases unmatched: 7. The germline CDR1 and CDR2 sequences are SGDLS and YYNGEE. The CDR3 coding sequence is TGTGCCAGCAGCCCCCGGGACAGAGACTACGAGCAGTACTTC. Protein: CASSPRDRDYEQYF.

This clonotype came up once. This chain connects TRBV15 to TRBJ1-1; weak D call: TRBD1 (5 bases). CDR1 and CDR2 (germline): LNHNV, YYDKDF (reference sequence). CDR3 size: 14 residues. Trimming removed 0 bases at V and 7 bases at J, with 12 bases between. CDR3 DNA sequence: TGTGCCACCAGCAGAGATCGTTGGGGGGGTGAAGCTTTCTTT. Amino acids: CATSRDRWGGEAFF.

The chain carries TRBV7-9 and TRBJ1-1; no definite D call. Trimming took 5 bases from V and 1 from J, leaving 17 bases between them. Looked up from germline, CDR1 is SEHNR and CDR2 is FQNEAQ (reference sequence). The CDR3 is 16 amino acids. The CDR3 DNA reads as TGTGCCAGCAGCCCCCGAGACACGGCAACGAACACTGAAGCTTTCTTT. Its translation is CASSPRDTATNTEAFF.

For the CDR3, the DNA is TGTGCCAGCAGTGACGGTCCCTCCTACGAGCAGTACTTC. Protein sequence: CASSDGPSYEQYF. J is TRBJ2-7 and V is TRBV14; no clear D. V lost 6 bases, J lost 0 bases, and 9 bases lay in between. Germline CDR1 is SGHDN and CDR2 is FVKESK. This CDR3 contains 13 residues.

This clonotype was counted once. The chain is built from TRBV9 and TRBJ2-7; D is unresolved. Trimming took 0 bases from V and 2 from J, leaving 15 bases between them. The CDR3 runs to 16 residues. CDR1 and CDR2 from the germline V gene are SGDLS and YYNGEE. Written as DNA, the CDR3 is TGTGCCAGCAGCGTAGAGGTGGGTCGTTCCGCCTACGAGCAGTACTTC. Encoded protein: CASSVEVGRSAYEQYF.

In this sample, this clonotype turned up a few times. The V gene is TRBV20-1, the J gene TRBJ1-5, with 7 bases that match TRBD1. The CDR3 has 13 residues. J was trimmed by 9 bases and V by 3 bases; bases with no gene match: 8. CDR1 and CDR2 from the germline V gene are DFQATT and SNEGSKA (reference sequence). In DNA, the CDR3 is TGCAGTGCTAGGTTCCAGGGGGATTCGCCCCAGCATTTT. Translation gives CSARFQGDSPQHF.